These 3 T cell receptor beta chains came from one sample sequenced in a study of prognosis after radiotherapy for stage I lung cancer. The authors amplified TCR beta CDR3 from genomic DNA using two-round multiplex PCR. The first round of PCR was done with primers that matched each TRBV and TRBJ gene. One entry per CDR3 protein results from TCRdb running MiXCR on the multiplex PCR reads. The table shows some 25,000 distinct CDR3 sequences, with 35% to 40% occurring only once. This material consisted of PBMCs, taken before or after stereotactic body radiation therapy (not recorded which). These receptors all stem from a donor over 45 with non-small cell lung cancer.

The J gene is TRBJ2-2, the V gene TRBV6-1, with D perhaps TRBD1 (6 bases). Germline V gives CDR1 MNHNS, CDR2 SASEGT. The CDR3 has 16 residues. The V gene lost 7 bases and the J gene lost 1 base, with 16 bases spanning the gap. CDR3 in amino acids: CASTPTGTLNTGELFF. The CDR3 nucleotides are TGTGCCAGCACCCCGACGGGGACACTGAACACCGGGGAGCTGTTTTTT.

The genes are TRBV12-3 or TRBV12-4 and TRBJ2-2; 9 bases line up with TRBD2. Unmatched junction bases numbered 13, after V lost 5 bases and J lost 12 bases. This CDR3 spans 15 amino acids. The CDR3 region is CASSLSGRPIGQLFF. CDR3 DNA: TGTGCCAGCAGTCTAAGCGGGAGGCCCATTGGGCAGCTGTTTTTT.

This clonotype was observed many times. This chain uses TRBV6-4 with TRBJ1-2; D is uncertain. Germline assignment: CDR1 MRHNA and CDR2 SNTAGT. The V and J ends lost 4 bases and 8 bases respectively, with 17 bases between them. The CDR3 has 14 residues. The CDR3 is CASSAASTYGGYTF. The DNA for the CDR3 is TGTGCCAGCAGTGCAGCGTCTACGTACGGGGGCTACACCTTC.